One and the same sample provided the 3 T cell receptor beta chains below, sequenced in a study of T-cell reconstitution after alpha-beta-depleted transplantation in children (dated by TCRdb to the mid-2010s). Libraries were prepared through PCR. The data were produced on an Illumina HiSeq 2500. TCR libraries were prepared with molecular barcoding, using unique molecular identifiers to normalize TCRbeta repertoire quantification. The public reads were run again by TCRdb, first through fastp at Q25 and then through MiXCR, and only productive beta chains were kept. Every distinct CDR3 protein forms one entry, paired with its most common genes and DNA. This sample lists some 200,000 distinct CDR3 sequences; 9.7% were detected once. The ten largest account for around 5% of the sample. This material consisted of PBMCs from the stem cell graft donor, taken from the stem cell graft. These receptors came from a human donor who donated a stem cell graft to a child with SCID.

This clonotype was recorded at least ten times. This chain joins TRBV27 and TRBJ2-3, with TRBD1 identical over 10 bases. CDR1 and CDR2 (germline): MNHEY, SMNVEV (reference sequence). The CDR3 spans 16 residues. The trim removed 3 bases at V and 3 bases at J, leaving 6 bases unmatched. The CDR3 is CASSFAGQGRTDTQYF. The CDR3 bases are TGTGCCAGCAGTTTCGCGGGACAGGGGCGGACAGATACGCAGTATTTT.

This clonotype was detected ten times or more. V is TRBV11-1 and J is TRBJ2-3; possible D gene TRBD1, 5 bases. Trimming removed 1 base at V and 0 bases at J, with 8 bases between. CDR3 length: 15 residues. Germline CDR1 SGHAT, CDR2 FQDESV (reference sequence). This CDR3 reads CASSLGQSSTDTQYF. The CDR3 coding sequence is TGTGCCAGCAGCTTAGGACAGTCGAGCACAGATACGCAGTATTTT.

This clonotype came up many times. The genes are TRBV5-1 and TRBJ2-3; either TRBD1 or TRBD2 may supply D (5 bases each). Germline CDR1 and CDR2: SGHRS and YFSETQ. Trimming took off 0 bases at V and 1 base at J, with 6 bases between the two ends. CDR3 length: 14 amino acids. For the CDR3, the DNA is TGCGCCAGCAGCTTGGGGGACCGCACAGATACGCAGTATTTT. Residues: CASSLGDRTDTQYF.